Each of the 15 T cell receptor beta chains below was sequenced from the same sample in a study of spatial heterogeneity in lung cancer. Notes on the study in general: Expanded alpha and beta TCR counts within tumors tracked tumor mutation counts.

The antigens these receptors bind are not known. TCRdb reanalysed the 5' RACE reads using MiXCR and keeps one entry per CDR3 protein. The table includes 25,000 to 30,000 distinct CDR3 sequences, about 7.1% detected once. Time point indicated: sample taken at primary tumor resection. The starting material was lung tumor tissue, obtained at surgery. The receptor set was obtained from a male donor with early-stage non-small cell lung cancer.

Ten or more counts support this clonotype. The chain carries TRBV20-1 and TRBJ1-3, with D perhaps TRBD1 (5 bases). V lost 5 bases to trimming and J lost 0 bases, with 8 bases between them. Germline CDR1 DFQATT, CDR2 SNEGSKA (reference sequence). The CDR3 sequence is 13 residues long. The CDR3 sequence: CSAGANSGNTIYF. Written as DNA, the CDR3 is TGCAGTGCTGGGGCCAACTCTGGAAACACCATATATTTT.

This clonotype has a count of ten or more. The chain employs TRBV27 and TRBJ1-5, with 7 nucleotides matching TRBD1. The CDR3 runs to 16 residues. The V segment lost 3 bases and the J segment 2 bases; nucleotides outside the gene matches: 7. Germline CDR1 MNHEY, CDR2 SMNVEV (reference sequence). The CDR3: CASSLRGRWGNQPQHF. The CDR3 nucleotides read TGTGCCAGCAGTTTGAGGGGGCGATGGGGCAATCAGCCCCAGCATTTT.

This clonotype has only a few counts. The CDR3 coding sequence is TGTGCCAGCAGTTTATTCAGTTCACCCCTCCACTTT. Its protein product is CASSLFSSPLHF. The chain uses TRBV28 and TRBJ1-6, with D uncertain. The CDR3 loop spans 12 amino acids. V lost 1 base and J lost 9, with 4 bases in between. The germline gives CDR1 MDHEN, CDR2 SYDVKM.

This clonotype appeared many times. This chain joins TRBV4-3 and TRBJ1-4; D perhaps matches TRBD1 (5 bases). Germline CDR1 is LGHNA and CDR2 is YSLEER. The length of the CDR3 is 17 residues. Trimming stripped 5 bases from V and 7 bases from J, with 23 bases between. Here the CDR3 DNA reads TGCGCCAGCAGCTCCCGAGAAACGACAGCCTGGCCTGAAAAACTGTTTTTT. It codes for CASSSRETTAWPEKLFF.

This clonotype was detected ten times or more. The V and J genes are TRBV6-5 and TRBJ2-4; either TRBD1 or TRBD2 may fit D (5 bases each). Germline V gene lookup returns CDR1 MNHEY and CDR2 SVGAGI. This CDR3 contains 14 residues. V lost 5 bases and J 5 bases, leaving 13 bases between the germline ends. This CDR3 is CASSSRDLQNIQYF. The CDR3, as DNA: TGTGCCAGCAGTAGCCGGGACCTACAAAACATTCAGTACTTC.

At least ten counts were recorded for this clonotype. V is TRBV12-3 or TRBV12-4 and J is TRBJ1-1; D remains ambiguous. Trimming took 6 bases from V and 1 from J, leaving 6 bases between them. There are 12 residues in the CDR3. The CDR3, as DNA: TGTGCCAGCAGGGCCAGGAACACTGAAGCTTTCTTT. Translating gives CASRARNTEAFF.

This clonotype has more than one count but fewer than ten. The chain has TRBV6-5 and TRBJ1-5; TRBD1 matches 7 bases. The CDR3 is 15 residues long. Germline CDR1 MNHEY, CDR2 SVGAGI. Unmatched junction bases numbered 4, after V lost 0 bases and J lost 5 bases. CDR3 amino acids: CASSYSTTGDQPQHF. CDR3 coding DNA: TGTGCCAGCAGTTACTCGACCACAGGGGATCAGCCCCAGCATTTT.

This chain links TRBV6-2 or TRBV6-3 with TRBJ2-7; 10 nucleotides line up with TRBD1. Germline trimming cut 8 bases from V and 5 bases from J; bases unmatched to any gene: 6. The germline V gene encodes CDR1 MNHEY and CDR2 SVGEGT. This CDR3 is built from 13 residues. Here the CDR3 reads CASRRQGANEQYF. The CDR3 region has the DNA TGTGCCAGCCGTCGACAGGGGGCCAACGAGCAGTACTTC.

This clonotype came up a few times. The chain has TRBV7-2 and TRBJ1-4; D gene ambiguous. Germline V gene lookup returns CDR1 SGHTA and CDR2 FQGNSA. Trimming removed 5 bases at V and 3 bases at J, with 7 bases between. There are 13 residues in the CDR3. DNA for the CDR3: TGTGCCAGCAGCCTGGGGTCTAATGAAAAACTGTTTTTT. Amino acid sequence: CASSLGSNEKLFF.

This clonotype counts as medium-sized (0.01 to 0.1%). V and J are TRBV13 and TRBJ1-1; no firm D call. The germline V gene encodes CDR1 PRHDT and CDR2 FYEKMQ (reference sequence). V dropped 5 bases and J dropped 4 bases, with 11 bases sitting between them. The CDR3 spans 13 residues. CDR3 bases: TGTGCCAGCAGCCAGCAGCGGGGCACTGAAGCTTTCTTT. Translated: CASSQQRGTEAFF.

This clonotype was counted at least ten times. The rearrangement links TRBV5-1 to TRBJ2-5, with D unclear. V lost 0 bases, J lost 0 bases, and 9 bases lay in between. The CDR3 has 15 residues. Germline lookup yields CDR1 SGHRS and CDR2 YFSETQ. The CDR3 reads CASSLGSGYQETQYF. Here the CDR3 DNA reads TGCGCCAGCAGCTTGGGGTCAGGATACCAAGAGACCCAGTACTTC.

This clonotype was seen a few times. The chain recombines TRBV20-1 with TRBJ2-5, with TRBD1 matching over 9 bases. CDR1 and CDR2 (germline): DFQATT, SNEGSKA (reference sequence). This CDR3 is built from 13 residues. J was trimmed by 1 base and V by 6 bases; bases with no gene match: 3. The CDR3 DNA is TGCAGTGCCAGACAGGGGGGCCAAGAGACCCAGTACTTC. Its protein is CSARQGGQETQYF.

This clonotype qualifies as medium-sized. V usage is TRBV5-1 and J usage is TRBJ2-1; tentatively, D is TRBD2 (7 bases). CDR1 and CDR2 from the germline V gene are SGHRS and YFSETQ. CDR3 size: 17 residues. Trimming removed 7 bases at V and 1 base at J, with 21 bases between. CDR3 DNA sequence: TGCGCCAGCGGCGTAGGACGGGGGGCCGTTTCCTACAATGAGCAGTTCTTC. Its translation is CASGVGRGAVSYNEQFF.

This clonotype was observed a few times. This chain joins TRBV7-2 and TRBJ1-1; maybe TRBD1 (5 bases). Trimming pared 4 bases from V and 0 bases from J, leaving 12 bases between. The CDR3 sequence is 15 residues long. Per the germline V gene, CDR1 is SGHTA and CDR2 is FQGNSA. The CDR3 region is CASSYLTALNTEAFF. The CDR3 DNA reads as TGTGCCAGCAGCTACTTGACAGCCTTGAACACTGAAGCTTTCTTT.

This clonotype was found many times. The chain combines TRBV29-1 with TRBJ1-2; D is uncertain. The CDR3 is 15 residues long. CDR1 is SQVTM and CDR2 is ANQGSEA in the germline V gene. V shed 6 bases and J shed 3 bases, with 20 bases lying between them. The chain's CDR3 is CSVTPLDTGYYGYTF. CDR3 coding DNA: TGCAGCGTAACACCTCTCGATACCGGGTACTATGGCTACACCTTC.